Detailed here is one TCR beta chain. Its matching antigen is unknown. Assay: immunoSEQ multiplex PCR; the TCRdb copy retains only in-frame clones and omits some. The top ten hold under 6.5% of the sample, which has under 150,000 clones, 88% seen once. CDR3 length: 15 residues. Trimming at V came to 6 bases and at J to 0 bases, leaving 5 bases not matched to a gene. The germline CDR1 and CDR2 sequences are LGHDT and YNNKEL (reference sequence). The source of the sample is a study of T cell responses to AZD1222 COVID-19 vaccine. Study observations and caveats: Baseline serostatus was positive in only six AZD1222 recipients. Across spike, vaccine-associated CD4 TCRs were found, dominant at 160-218 and 743-854.

Here the sequenced sample was peripheral blood, taken 28 days after the second AZD1222 dose. This TCR was recovered from an adult who received the AZD1222 COVID-19 vaccine. The chain carries TRBV3-1 (or the pseudogene TRBV3-2) and TRBJ1-5; 7 bases align to TRBD1. Here the CDR3 DNA reads TGTGCCAGCAGTCCCGACAGGGCTAGCAATCAGCCCCAGCATTTT. It yields the protein CASSPDRASNQPQHF.